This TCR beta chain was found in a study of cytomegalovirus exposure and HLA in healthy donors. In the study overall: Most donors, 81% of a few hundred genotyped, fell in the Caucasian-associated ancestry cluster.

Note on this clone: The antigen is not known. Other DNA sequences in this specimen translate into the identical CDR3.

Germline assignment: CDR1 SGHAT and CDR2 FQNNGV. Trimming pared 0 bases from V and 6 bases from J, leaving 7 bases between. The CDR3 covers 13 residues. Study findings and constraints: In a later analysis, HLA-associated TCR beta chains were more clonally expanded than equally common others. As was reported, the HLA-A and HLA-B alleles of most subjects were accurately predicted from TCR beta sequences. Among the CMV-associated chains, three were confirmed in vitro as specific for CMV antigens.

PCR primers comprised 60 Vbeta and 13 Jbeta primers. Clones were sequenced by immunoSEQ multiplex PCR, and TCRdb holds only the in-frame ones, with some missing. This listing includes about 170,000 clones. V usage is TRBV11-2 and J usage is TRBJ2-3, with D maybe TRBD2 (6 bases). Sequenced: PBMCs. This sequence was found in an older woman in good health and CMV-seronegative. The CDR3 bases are TGTGCCAGCAGCTTAGAGGAGGGGGATACGCAGTATTTT. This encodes CASSLEEGDTQYF.